These T cell receptor beta chains were read from a single sample in a study of T cell changes during pregnancy in multiple sclerosis. Data came from immunoSEQ multiplex PCR; TCRdb stores just in-frame clones and leaves some out. The repertoire holds around 66,000 clones, with roughly 91% as singletons. The source material was peripheral blood, sampled after pregnancy. Source of these receptors: a female donor in good health, enrolled as a control in a pregnancy study. CDR3s include the opening cysteine and the closing phenylalanine or tryptophan. D genes are given only for firm matches. Part of the rows lack a size; the others show once, few, many or a class for expanded clones.

size: once; J: TRBJ2-5; V: TRBV19; D: TRBD1; DNA: TGTGCCAGTAGGATCACAGGGGGCATAGCCGGGACCCAGTACTTC; CDR3: CASRITGGIAGTQYF
size: NA; J: TRBJ2-7; V: TRBV6-1; D: NA; DNA: TGTGCCAGCCAGACCGGGGCCTACGAGCAGTACTTC; CDR3: CASQTGAYEQYF
size: NA; J: TRBJ1-1; V: TRBV6-1; D: NA; DNA: TGTGCCAGCAGTGAAAACGAGGCTTTCTTT; CDR3: CASSENEAFF
size: NA; J: TRBJ2-7; V: TRBV4-1; D: TRBD1; DNA: TGCGCCAGCAGCCAAGTTTGGACAGGGACGGACGAGCAGTACTTC; CDR3: CASSQVWTGTDEQYF
size: NA; J: TRBJ1-5; V: TRBV19; D: TRBD1; DNA: TGTGCCAGTAGTATCCAACAGGGGAATCAGCCCCAGCATTTT; CDR3: CASSIQQGNQPQHF
size: NA; J: TRBJ2-7; V: TRBV30; D: TRBD1; DNA: TGTGCCTGGAGCACCGGGACAGGGGCCTACGAGCAGTACTTC; CDR3: CAWSTGTGAYEQYF
size: NA; J: TRBJ1-5; V: TRBV4-1; D: NA; DNA: TGCGCCAGCAGCCAAGATCGGGGGATGCCCCAGCATTTT; CDR3: CASSQDRGMPQHF
size: NA; J: TRBJ1-4; V: TRBV9; D: TRBD1; DNA: TGTGCCAGCAGCGTGGCTACAGGGGCGGCTGAAAAACTGTTTTTT; CDR3: CASSVATGAAEKLFF
size: NA; J: TRBJ1-3; V: TRBV11-3; D: TRBD1; DNA: TGTGCCAGCAGCATACCGGGACAGGGGGCTGGAAACACCATATATTTT; CDR3: CASSIPGQGAGNTIYF
size: NA; J: TRBJ2-4; V: TRBV30; D: TRBD1; DNA: TGTGCCGGGCGACAGGGGGCGTTCATTCAGTACTTC; CDR3: CAGRQGAFIQYF
size: few; J: TRBJ1-1; V: TRBV7-8; D: TRBD1; DNA: TGTGCCAGCAGCTTAGCCAAGGGGGCTAGGACTGAAGCTTTCTTT; CDR3: CASSLAKGARTEAFF
size: NA; J: TRBJ2-1; V: TRBV4-3; D: TRBD1; DNA: TGCGCCAGCAGCGAGACAGGGGCCTACAATGAGCAGTTCTTC; CDR3: CASSETGAYNEQFF
size: NA; J: TRBJ1-2; V: TRBV14; D: TRBD1; DNA: TGTGCCAGCAGCATTGACCGGGACAGGATCTATGGCTACACCTTC; CDR3: CASSIDRDRIYGYTF
size: NA; J: TRBJ2-7; V: TRBV5-1; D: NA; DNA: TGCGCCAGCAGCGGAACAACAGGGTCCTACGAGCAGTACTTC; CDR3: CASSGTTGSYEQYF
size: NA; J: TRBJ1-1; V: TRBV11-2; D: NA; DNA: TGTGCCAGCAGCTTAGATCCAGGGGTGGTGAACACTGAAGCTTTCTTT; CDR3: CASSLDPGVVNTEAFF
size: NA; J: TRBJ1-2; V: TRBV27; D: NA; DNA: TGTGCCAGCAGTTTATTTCCGGGGGTGAGGGCTAACTATGGCTACACCTTC; CDR3: CASSLFPGVRANYGYTF
size: NA; J: TRBJ1-2; V: TRBV30; D: NA; DNA: TGTGCCTGGACTCTCGGGGGGGGCTATGGCTACACCTTC; CDR3: CAWTLGGGYGYTF
size: NA; J: TRBJ2-1; V: TRBV6-4; D: NA; DNA: TGTGCCAGCAGTGACTCGGGGCTAGCGCCCTACAATGAGCAGTTCTTC; CDR3: CASSDSGLAPYNEQFF
size: once; J: TRBJ1-1; V: TRBV30; D: TRBD1; DNA: TGTGCCTGGAGCAGGGGACAGACATTGAACACTGAAGCTTTCTTT; CDR3: CAWSRGQTLNTEAFF
size: NA; J: TRBJ1-3; V: TRBV18; D: TRBD1; DNA: TGTGCCAGCTCACCAAGGGACAGGGTCGATGGAAACACCATATATTTT; CDR3: CASSPRDRVDGNTIYF
size: NA; J: TRBJ2-3; V: TRBV29-1; D: TRBD1; DNA: TGCAGCGTTGAAGATCCCGGGACAGGGGACACAGATACGCAGTATTTT; CDR3: CSVEDPGTGDTDTQYF
size: NA; J: TRBJ1-2; V: TRBV4-3; D: NA; DNA: TGCGCCAGCAGCCAAGATTTGAGGGCTTTTAATGGCTACACCTTC; CDR3: CASSQDLRAFNGYTF
size: NA; J: TRBJ2-3; V: TRBV19; D: NA; DNA: TGTGCCAGTAGTATAGGAGAGGTTGCAGATACGCAGTATTTT; CDR3: CASSIGEVADTQYF
size: NA; J: TRBJ2-7; V: TRBV6-6; D: NA; DNA: TGTGCCAGCGGCGGGGCAGCCTACGAGCAGTACTTC; CDR3: CASGGAAYEQYF
size: NA; J: TRBJ2-7; V: TRBV19; D: TRBD1; DNA: TGTGCCAGTAGTATGTTCCGGACAGGGGCCTACGAGCAGTACTTC; CDR3: CASSMFRTGAYEQYF
size: NA; J: TRBJ1-3; V: TRBV29-1; D: NA; DNA: TGCAGCGTTGAGTCTACTCGGAGGGACGGAAACACCATATATTTT; CDR3: CSVESTRRDGNTIYF
size: NA; J: TRBJ2-7; V: TRBV19; D: TRBD1; DNA: TGTGCCAGTGCGGGACAGGGGGTTGGAGAGCAGTACTTC; CDR3: CASAGQGVGEQYF
size: NA; J: TRBJ1-2; V: TRBV20-1; D: NA; DNA: TGCAGTACCGACAGAGCCTATGGCTACACCTTC; CDR3: CSTDRAYGYTF
size: NA; J: TRBJ1-2; V: TRBV4-1; D: NA; DNA: TGCGCCAGCAGTCAAGGTCCCAGGGGATATGGCTACACCTTC; CDR3: CASSQGPRGYGYTF
size: NA; J: TRBJ1-1; V: TRBV6-5; D: NA; DNA: TGTGCCAGCAGTCGGTCCGGTGAAGCTTTCTTT; CDR3: CASSRSGEAFF
size: NA; J: TRBJ1-1; V: TRBV5-6; D: TRBD1; DNA: TGTGCCAGCAGCTTGGTAACGACAGGGACTGAAGCTTTCTTT; CDR3: CASSLVTTGTEAFF
size: NA; J: TRBJ1-5; V: TRBV15; D: NA; DNA: TGTGCCACCAGCAGAGATCAGCGGCGGCTCAATCAGCCCCAGCATTTT; CDR3: CATSRDQRRLNQPQHF
size: NA; J: TRBJ1-2; V: TRBV4-2; D: NA; DNA: TGTGCCAGCAGCCAGGGGGGGGTGGCAGGGTTGAATGGCTACACCTTC; CDR3: CASSQGGVAGLNGYTF
size: NA; J: TRBJ2-5; V: TRBV19; D: NA; DNA: TGTGCCAGTAGGAGCGCGGGGACTCTCCCGGAGACCCAGTACTTC; CDR3: CASRSAGTLPETQYF
size: NA; J: TRBJ2-5; V: TRBV5-1; D: TRBD2; DNA: TGCGCCAGCAGCCCGACTAGCGGGGGCTCCGAGACCCAGTACTTC; CDR3: CASSPTSGGSETQYF
size: NA; J: TRBJ2-7; V: TRBV7-6; D: TRBD1; DNA: TGTGCCAGCAGCCCTGATCGACAGGGATGGTACGAGCAGTACTTC; CDR3: CASSPDRQGWYEQYF
size: NA; J: TRBJ2-5; V: TRBV4-1; D: NA; DNA: TGCGCCAGCAGCCAAGATCGGCTGGGGGGGCCTCATTTGGAGACCCAGTACTTC; CDR3: CASSQDRLGGPHLETQYF
size: NA; J: TRBJ2-3; V: TRBV4-3; D: NA; DNA: TGCGCCAGCAGCCAAGATAGGGGGTGGACAGATACGCAGTATTTT; CDR3: CASSQDRGWTDTQYF
size: NA; J: TRBJ2-3; V: TRBV11-1; D: NA; DNA: TGTGCCAGCAGCTTACTCTCGGATACGCAGTATTTT; CDR3: CASSLLSDTQYF
size: NA; J: TRBJ1-1; V: TRBV9; D: TRBD1; DNA: TGTGCCAGCAGCGCAACAGGGGGGGGAACTGAAGCTTTCTTT; CDR3: CASSATGGGTEAFF
size: NA; J: TRBJ2-3; V: TRBV6-1; D: TRBD2; DNA: TGTGCCAGCAGTGACCTCCAAATCCGGGACTACACAGATACGCAGTATTTT; CDR3: CASSDLQIRDYTDTQYF
size: NA; J: TRBJ2-7; V: TRBV30; D: TRBD1; DNA: TGTGCCTGGAGTGGGGTAGGGGGCGGGTACGAGCAGTACTTC; CDR3: CAWSGVGGGYEQYF
size: few; J: TRBJ1-5; V: TRBV30; D: NA; DNA: TGTGCCTGGTCCTTCAGCAGCGGGAATCAGCCCCAGCATTTT; CDR3: CAWSFSSGNQPQHF
size: NA; J: TRBJ1-6; V: TRBV27; D: NA; DNA: TGTGCCAGCAGTTTACCTGATTCACCCCTCCACTTT; CDR3: CASSLPDSPLHF
size: NA; J: TRBJ2-1; V: TRBV9; D: NA; DNA: TGTGCCAGCAGCGTAGGTCAGGGTCCGTACAATGAGCAGTTCTTC; CDR3: CASSVGQGPYNEQFF
size: NA; J: TRBJ2-1; V: TRBV9; D: TRBD1; DNA: TGTGCCAGCAGCGAGGGGGCCCTCACCTACAATGAGCAGTTCTTC; CDR3: CASSEGALTYNEQFF
size: NA; J: TRBJ2-3; V: TRBV27; D: NA; DNA: TGTGCCAGCAGTTTGTTATTTCCAGATACGCAGTATTTT; CDR3: CASSLLFPDTQYF
size: NA; J: TRBJ1-1; V: TRBV2; D: NA; DNA: TGTGCCAGCAGGACACAGAAGCTTAACACTGAAGCTTTCTTT; CDR3: CASRTQKLNTEAFF
size: once; J: TRBJ2-7; V: TRBV19; D: TRBD1; DNA: TGTGCCAGTAGGACAGGGGATTACGAGCAGTACTTC; CDR3: CASRTGDYEQYF
size: NA; J: TRBJ2-2; V: TRBV7-2; D: NA; DNA: TGTGCCAGCAGCTTAGCTGTGACAGCCACATCCGGGGAGCTGTTTTTT; CDR3: CASSLAVTATSGELFF
size: NA; J: TRBJ2-7; V: TRBV19; D: NA; DNA: TGTGCCAGTAGCCCTCTCGTCGGGCATCCGGGATCTACCTACGAGCAGTACTTC; CDR3: CASSPLVGHPGSTYEQYF